This T cell receptor (beta chain) comes out of a study of memory CD4+ T cells and cytomegalovirus serostatus. Study-level background: Of the healthy Belgian adults, 9 were CMV seropositive and approximately 24 seronegative.

Sequenced by immunoSEQ multiplex PCR; TCRdb stores in-frame clones only, minus some. The repertoire consists of tens of thousands of clones, with less than 80% occurring once and the leading ten covering about 0.86%. Single viable CD3+CD4+CD8-CD45RO+ cells were sorted as the memory CD4+ T cells. The CDR3 covers 13 residues. The sequenced sample was memory CD4+ T cells from blood. The sequence was obtained from an adult in good health and CMV-seronegative. This chain connects TRBV21-1 to TRBJ2-7; TRBD1 is taken as the D call from the table, unchecked against the DNA. TRBV21-1 is listed as a pseudogene. CDR3 nucleotide sequence: TGTGCCAGCAGCAAAGGAGACAGCTACGAGCAGTACTTC. This codes for CASSKGDSYEQYF.